This note documents a single T cell receptor beta chain sequence. This clonotype was seen a handful of times. The specificity of this receptor is unknown. No much larger clone is present one base from it, and per-base qualities are unavailable. The approximately 41 donors, aged about 6 to 95 years, were systemically healthy Caucasian individuals from Russia. Each donor gave about 9.8 milliliters of peripheral blood, drawn into EDTA-treated Vacutainer tubes. Ficoll-Paque density-gradient centrifugation was used to isolate PBMCs, with at least 6.5 million obtained per sample. Total RNA, at least 5.5 micrograms per sample, was extracted from PBMCs with Trizol reagent. For every donor, an aliquot of PBMCs went through flow cytometry to measure the percentages of naive CD45RAhigh/CD27high T cells. The library relied on 5' RACE. A second PCR of roughly 6 to 11 cycles was performed with a sample-barcoded 5' primer and a J-beta primer mix. A template-switch 5' adaptor carrying 12 random nucleotides introduced a unique molecular identifier onto each TCR beta cDNA molecule. At least 2.5 million CDR3-containing paired-end reads were obtained from each sample. First-strand cDNA synthesis was performed from all RNA using the Mint cDNA synthesis kit, with priming by a TRBC-specific oligonucleotide. Following uracil-DNA glycosylase treatment, a first 18-cycle PCR with universal primers M1SS and BC2_uni_R was performed on all cDNA. The original methods were these. Each sample was normalized by randomly selecting 1 million high-quality reads, each carrying a distinct molecular identifier. Reads with shared molecular identifiers were discarded instead of being binned into consensus sequences. MiTCR, with a Q25 quality threshold and the strictest error-elimination algorithm, was used for CDR3 identification, clonotype clustering and error correction. A nonparametric unseen species model with Euler transformation was used to estimate lower-bound total TCR beta diversity. TCRdb reprocessing: public reads trimmed at Q25 with fastp, clones called with MiXCR, in-frame beta chains kept. For every CDR3 protein sequence, its rows merge into one entry that carries the most common genes and DNA. The V and J calls were not made by the authors but by TCRdb's processing. This sample gives roughly 1.9 million distinct CDR3 sequences in total; around 40% of them show up just once. Of the sample, roughly 23% falls within the top ten clones.

This sample is part of a study of blood T cells in healthy people across ages (dated by TCRdb to between 2014 and 2017). Turning to the overall study: Template switching captured roughly one uniquely barcoded TCR beta cDNA molecule per two T cells in model experiments. To track age-related changes in TCR beta repertoire diversity, the study relied on deep sequencing normalized with unique cDNA molecular identifiers. Donors of different ages were randomly distributed across sequencing lanes to avoid experimental bias. Four age groups were formed from the donors: young (average about 16 years), middle-aged (just under 40), aged (over 55) and long-lived (roughly 81). The study analyzed two additional independent replicas of 1 million unique cDNA reads from the same blood draw for two donors, one aged 18 to 30 and one aged 80 or older.

V is cut back by 4 bases and J by 3 bases, with 3 bases in the junction unmatched. The CDR3 contains 14 residues, cysteine and phenylalanine counted. CDR3 DNA only is kept here, 42 bases in frame from base 1. CDR1 is given as LNHDA and CDR2 as SQIVND, both from the germline V gene (reference sequence). Findings and caveats that apply to the study as a whole: A strong correlation was found between observed TCR beta diversity and the percentage of naive T cells measured by flow cytometry. The long-lived group showed more naive CD4+ T cells, fewer expanded clones and increased TCR diversity than the aged group, suggesting age selection. Estimates of total diversity based on one million sequenced T cells were considered lower bounds and underestimates. Observed TCR beta diversity per million T cells fell roughly linearly with age, and a significant reduction was already apparent by age around 39. Because profiling used bulk unsorted PBMCs, naive and antigen-experienced compartments could not be compared conclusively. The CMV infection status of donors was not known, potentially confounding age-related changes in expanded clonotypes.

The sequence joins TRBV19 to TRBJ1-5; 7 central bases correspond to TRBD1. Material for sequencing was blood. The clonotype originates from a human donor in good health. CDR3 region: CASSTGTVNQPQHF. The DNA is TGTGCCAGTAGTACAGGGACAGTCAATCAGCCCCAGCATTTT.